A selection of T cell receptor beta chains follows, all from one sample in a study of T-cell memory formation after mild COVID-19. TCRdb recomputed calls from the 5' RACE reads with MiXCR, one row per CDR3 protein. In the table there are around 200,000 distinct CDR3 sequences, around 9.5% of which are singletons. Sequences were obtained from PBMCs or a T cell subset sorted from them (not recorded which). These TCRs come from a man between 18 and 29 years old who had mild COVID-19 (a few samples of this study predate the infection). Cell type and time point are not known. Both conserved end residues are part of each CDR3. D genes are given only for firm matches. Not every row has a clone size; where given, it reads once, few, many or a size class.

J,V,D,size,CDR3,DNA
TRBJ1-2,TRBV18,TRBD1,many,CASSQDRSNYGYTF,TGTGCCAGCTCCCAGGACAGGAGTAACTATGGCTACACCTTC
TRBJ2-1,TRBV7-2,TRBD2,NA,CASRLAGTYNEQFF,TGTGCCAGCCGTCTAGCGGGGACCTACAATGAGCAGTTCTTC
TRBJ2-5,TRBV4-2,NA,few,CASSQDWEETQYF,TGTGCCAGCAGCCAAGATTGGGAGGAGACCCAGTACTTC
TRBJ2-3,TRBV4-1,TRBD2,few,CASSRGGITDTQYF,TGCGCCAGCAGCCGCGGGGGGATCACAGATACGCAGTATTTT
TRBJ1-2,TRBV6-5,NA,NA,CASRGAGKYYGYTF,TGTGCCAGCCGCGGGGCAGGGAAATACTATGGCTACACCTTC
TRBJ2-7,TRBV10-3,NA,NA,CAIGSIGGVSYEQYF,TGTGCCATAGGGAGTATCGGCGGGGTCTCCTACGAGCAGTACTTC
TRBJ1-1,TRBV7-2,NA,few,CASSKWSTEAFF,TGTGCCAGCAGCAAATGGAGCACTGAAGCTTTCTTT
TRBJ1-3,TRBV6-5,TRBD1,many,CASSQIQGASSGNTIYF,TGTGCCAGCAGCCAAATACAGGGGGCTAGTTCTGGAAACACCATATATTTT
TRBJ2-2,TRBV18,TRBD1,NA,CASSPRQGEDTGELFF,TGTGCCAGCTCACCCCGACAGGGGGAGGACACCGGGGAGCTGTTTTTT
TRBJ2-3,TRBV4-1,NA,many,CASSQEGYPSTDTQYF,TGCGCCAGCAGCCAAGAGGGCTATCCTTCCACAGATACGCAGTATTTT
TRBJ2-4,TRBV7-3,TRBD2,few,CASSPSGGIAKNIQYF,TGTGCCAGCAGTCCAAGCGGGGGGATAGCCAAAAACATTCAGTACTTC
TRBJ2-7,TRBV18,NA,few,CASSPMRDSSYEQYF,TGTGCCAGCTCACCGATGAGAGACAGCTCCTACGAGCAGTACTTC
TRBJ1-1,TRBV9,NA,NA,CASSVAPNTEAFF,TGTGCCAGCAGCGTAGCTCCTAACACTGAAGCTTTCTTT
TRBJ1-1,TRBV5-5,TRBD1,many,CASTWTGMNTEAFF,TGTGCCAGCACCTGGACAGGCATGAACACTGAAGCTTTCTTT
TRBJ1-6,TRBV6-5,NA,many,CASNHRGGRNSPLHF,TGTGCCAGCAACCATCGAGGGGGGAGGAATTCACCCCTCCACTTT
TRBJ2-1,TRBV2,TRBD2,few,CASSVSTSGVAFLEQFF,TGTGCCAGCAGTGTTAGTACTAGCGGGGTCGCATTCCTTGAGCAGTTCTTC
TRBJ2-5,TRBV7-2,TRBD1,NA,CASSLGGQGQETQYF,TGTGCCAGCAGCTTAGGTGGACAGGGCCAAGAGACCCAGTACTTC
TRBJ1-1,TRBV4-3,NA,NA,CASNAGGPGTEAFF,TGCGCCAGCAACGCCGGGGGGCCGGGTACTGAAGCTTTCTTT
TRBJ2-5,TRBV5-1,NA,few,CASRATETQYF,TGCGCCAGCAGGGCAACAGAGACCCAGTACTTC
TRBJ1-2,TRBV20-1,NA,many,CSGTDDYGYTF,TGCAGTGGGACGGATGACTATGGCTACACCTTC
TRBJ2-3,TRBV7-2,TRBD2,NA,CASSPSGREGTDTQYF,TGTGCCAGCAGCCCCTCTGGACGGGAGGGCACAGATACGCAGTATTTT
TRBJ2-1,TRBV4-2,NA,NA,CASSQGRNEQFF,TGTGCCAGCAGCCAGGGGCGGAATGAGCAGTTCTTC
TRBJ2-5,TRBV4-1,NA,NA,CASSPTGPQETQYF,TGCGCCAGCAGCCCCACAGGCCCACAAGAGACCCAGTACTTC
TRBJ1-5,TRBV6-4,TRBD1,few,CASSGRTGRHQPQHF,TGTGCCAGCAGTGGAAGGACAGGGCGCCATCAGCCCCAGCATTTT
TRBJ2-7,TRBV20-1,NA,few,CSARYFGGSPYEQYF,TGCAGTGCTAGGTACTTCGGGGGCTCTCCCTACGAGCAGTACTTC
TRBJ2-7,TRBV12-5,NA,NA,CASRAGRTYEQYF,TGTGCTAGTCGCGCAGGGAGAACCTACGAGCAGTACTTC
TRBJ2-2,TRBV12-3/TRBV12-4,NA,many,CASSPRAHTGELFF,TGTGCCAGCAGTCCCCGCGCCCACACCGGGGAGCTGTTTTTT
TRBJ2-3,TRBV10-3,NA,NA,CAISDGPHTDTQYF,TGTGCCATCAGTGACGGACCCCACACAGATACGCAGTATTTT
TRBJ2-1,TRBV11-1,NA,many,CASSLTNEQFF,TGTGCCAGCAGCTTAACAAATGAGCAGTTCTTC
TRBJ1-5,TRBV5-1,NA,few,CASSPEGNQPQHF,TGCGCCAGCAGCCCAGAAGGCAATCAGCCCCAGCATTTT
TRBJ2-1,TRBV5-1,TRBD2,NA,CASSLEGGLNEQFF,TGCGCCAGCAGCTTGGAGGGAGGGCTCAATGAGCAGTTCTTC
TRBJ1-1,TRBV12-3/TRBV12-4,NA,few,CASSFGGQAFF,TGTGCCAGCAGTTTTGGAGGACAAGCTTTCTTT
TRBJ2-7,TRBV2,TRBD1,NA,CASKRTGDSYEQYF,TGTGCCAGCAAGCGGACAGGGGACTCCTACGAGCAGTACTTC
TRBJ2-1,TRBV5-1,NA,few,CASSLVGSPVNEQFF,TGCGCCAGCAGCTTGGTCGGGTCCCCAGTCAATGAGCAGTTCTTC
TRBJ1-6,TRBV15,NA,many,CATSRENSPLHF,TGTGCCACCAGCAGAGAAAACTCACCCCTCCACTTT
TRBJ1-5,TRBV2,TRBD1,many,CASSEGAGGSQPQHF,TGTGCCAGCAGTGAAGGGGCAGGGGGCTCTCAGCCCCAGCATTTT
TRBJ2-1,TRBV7-3,NA,few,CASSLSRGAGYNEQFF,TGTGCCAGCAGCTTAAGTCGGGGGGCGGGTTACAATGAGCAGTTCTTC
TRBJ2-5,TRBV9,NA,many,CASSVTPGPRETQYF,TGTGCCAGCAGCGTAACCCCGGGACCTCGGGAGACCCAGTACTTC
TRBJ1-1,TRBV7-2,NA,NA,CASSSSPGLEAFF,TGTGCCAGCAGCTCAAGCCCGGGTTTGGAAGCTTTCTTT
TRBJ1-6,TRBV9,TRBD1,NA,CASSSNRGVNNSPLHF,TGTGCCAGCAGTTCGAACAGGGGAGTCAATAATTCACCCCTCCACTTT
TRBJ1-4,TRBV20-1,NA,many,CSARYRDYEKLFF,TGCAGTGCTAGATACAGGGATTATGAAAAACTGTTTTTT
TRBJ2-3,TRBV4-2,NA,few,CASSQDIAGTDTQYF,TGTGCCAGCAGCCAAGATATTGCGGGGACAGATACGCAGTATTTT
TRBJ2-7,TRBV6-5,NA,many,CASSTTRLEQYF,TGTGCCAGCAGTACGACCCGGTTGGAGCAGTACTTC
TRBJ1-4,TRBV10-3,NA,NA,CAIRDSNEEKLFF,TGTGCCATCAGAGACAGTAATGAGGAAAAACTGTTTTTT
TRBJ1-6,TRBV6-5,NA,NA,CASSPLIGFYNSPLHF,TGTGCCAGCAGCCCTCTAATCGGGTTTTATAATTCACCCCTCCACTTT
TRBJ2-7,TRBV7-2,NA,many,CASSPLGRPSYEQYF,TGTGCCAGCAGCCCCCTAGGACGGCCATCCTACGAGCAGTACTTC
TRBJ1-6,TRBV9,NA,few,CASSVGYRVDSPLHF,TGTGCCAGCAGCGTAGGGTACAGGGTAGACTCACCCCTCCACTTT
TRBJ2-2,TRBV7-3,TRBD2,few,CASSFLAGGWTGELFF,TGTGCCAGCAGCTTTTTAGCGGGGGGCTGGACCGGGGAGCTGTTTTTT
TRBJ1-1,TRBV12-5,TRBD1,NA,CASGLFKGGETEAFF,TGTGCTAGTGGTTTGTTCAAAGGGGGCGAGACTGAAGCTTTCTTT
TRBJ2-7,TRBV12-3/TRBV12-4,TRBD1,many,CASSERDRYEQYF,TGTGCCAGCAGTGAAAGGGACAGGTACGAGCAGTACTTC
TRBJ1-5,TRBV6-2/TRBV6-3,NA,NA,CASSYVGDQPQHF,TGTGCCAGCAGTTACGTGGGGGATCAGCCCCAGCATTTT
TRBJ1-6,TRBV6-5,TRBD1,NA,CASRRQGASDSPLHF,TGTGCCAGCAGAAGACAGGGCGCCTCCGACTCACCCCTCCACTTT
TRBJ2-3,TRBV11-2,TRBD1,medium-sized,CASAWTGLADTQYF,TGTGCCAGCGCTTGGACAGGGCTTGCAGATACGCAGTATTTT
TRBJ2-7,TRBV5-1,TRBD1,many,CASSLGDRVMGEQYF,TGCGCCAGCAGCTTGGGCGACAGGGTCATGGGCGAGCAGTACTTC